This T cell receptor beta chain was sequenced in a study of blood T cell repertoires in COVID-19. Clones were read by immunoSEQ multiplex PCR, and TCRdb kept only the in-frame ones, dropping some. The sample lists fewer than 130,000 clones; 75% to 80% were seen once. Note on this clone: The junction differs from germline at one of its ends, possibly a read error.

This CDR3 is 18 amino acids long. The germline gives CDR1 SGHRS, CDR2 YFSETQ. This chain links TRBV5-1 with TRBJ2-6, with TRBD1 matching 10 bases. This sequence originates from a woman of 80 years or more with active or convalescent COVID-19. The sequencing sample was made of peripheral blood. This CDR3 is CASNLAGTGAYGANVLTF. CDR3 sequence (DNA): TGCGCCAGCAACTTGGCCGGGACAGGGGCCTATGGGGCCAACGTCCTGACTTTC.